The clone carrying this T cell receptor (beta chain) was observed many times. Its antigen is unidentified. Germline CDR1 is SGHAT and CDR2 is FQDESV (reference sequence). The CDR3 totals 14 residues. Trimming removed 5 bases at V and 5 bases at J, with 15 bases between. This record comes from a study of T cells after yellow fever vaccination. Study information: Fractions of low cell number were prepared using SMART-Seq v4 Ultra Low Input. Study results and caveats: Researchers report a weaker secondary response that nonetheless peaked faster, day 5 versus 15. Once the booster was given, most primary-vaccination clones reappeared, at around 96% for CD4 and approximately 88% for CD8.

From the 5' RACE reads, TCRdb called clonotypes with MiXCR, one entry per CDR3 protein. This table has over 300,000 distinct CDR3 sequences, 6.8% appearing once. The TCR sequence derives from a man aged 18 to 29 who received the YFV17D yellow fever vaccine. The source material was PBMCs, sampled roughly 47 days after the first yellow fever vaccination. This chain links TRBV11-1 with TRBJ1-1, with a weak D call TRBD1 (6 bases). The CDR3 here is CASSRGGGGTEAFF. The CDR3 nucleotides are TGTGCCAGCAGCCGCGGGGGAGGGGGAACTGAAGCTTTCTTT. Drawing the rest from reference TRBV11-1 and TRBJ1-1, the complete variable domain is EAEVAQSPRYKITEKSQAVAFWCDPISGHATLYWYRQILGQGPELLVQFQDESVVDDSQLPKDRFSAERLKGVDSTLKIQPAELGDSAMYLCASSRGGGGTEAFFGQGTRLTVV.